This TCR beta chain derives from a study of control samples from healthy donors and cancer patients. Points on this clone: At one end the junction does not follow the germline gene, possibly because of a read error. This CDR3 is also generated by other DNA sequences in the sample.

The CDR3 runs to 15 residues. Germline CDR1 reads SGHRS; CDR2 reads YFSETQ. Sequencing was performed with immunoSEQ multiplex PCR; in TCRdb, only in-frame clones are kept and a portion is missing. The sample records about 73,000 clones, roughly nine tenths being singletons. The sample taken for sequencing was blood. The receptor comes from a woman aged 45-65 years in good health. This chain joins TRBV5-1 and TRBJ1-1; no clear D gene. CDR3 nucleotide sequence: TGTGCCAGCAGCTTGCGGGCGGAGATGAACACTGAAGCTTTCTTT. Residues: CASSLRAEMNTEAFF.